This TCR beta chain was identified in a study of blood T cell repertoires in COVID-19. Whole-study context: The United States, Italy and Spain provided the acute and convalescent COVID-19 samples. In each case, the material was cDNA or gDNA derived from T cells, B-cell-depleted T cells, or PBMCs.

This clone has a single count. The ends were cut back, 1 base at V and 9 bases at J, with 13 bases in the middle. CDR1 is LGHDT, CDR2 YNNKEL, per germline (reference sequence). The CDR3 spans 14 residues. In the original processing: Counts of nucleated cells, estimated from reference gene primer amplification, were obtained. Only in-frame clones appear in the TCRdb table, and some are missing; sequencing was by immunoSEQ multiplex PCR. The DNA was the basis for D and trimming; V, J and clone size are from that table. This sample has more than 60,000 clones; 80% to 90% occur once, and the top ten carry 6% to 8.5%.

This receptor was obtained from a man aged 55 to 70 with acute or convalescent COVID-19. What was sequenced was peripheral blood. The chain carries TRBV3-1 (or the pseudogene TRBV3-2) and TRBJ2-1; D uncertain. CDR3 amino acids: CASSQVESASEQFF. For the CDR3, the DNA is TGTGCCAGCAGCCAAGTGGAGTCGGCGAGTGAGCAGTTCTTC.